The 11 T cell receptor beta chains in this list originate from one sample, sequenced in a study of blood T cell repertoires in COVID-19. TCRdb's table, derived via immunoSEQ multiplex PCR, lists solely in-frame clones and lacks some. Of about 73,000 clones in the sample, around 88% are singletons; the top ten hold over 4.5%. Input material: peripheral blood. These receptors came from a man aged 45 to 65 with active COVID-19.

The V and J genes are TRBV15 and TRBJ2-1, with 8 positions matching TRBD1. The junction had 7 bases not matched to a gene; V was cut back by 3 bases and J by 6 bases. This CDR3 is built from 15 residues. The germline V gene has CDR1 LNHNV and CDR2 YYDKDF (reference sequence). The CDR3 here is CATSSPGQVFNEQFF. The CDR3 coding sequence is TGTGCCACCAGCAGTCCGGGACAGGTTTTCAATGAGCAGTTCTTC.

V and J are TRBV7-2 and TRBJ2-1; TRBD2 matches 7 bases. CDR1 and CDR2 from the germline V gene are SGHTA and FQGNSA. V shed 6 bases and J 6 bases; nucleotides not matched to a gene: 5. The CDR3 totals 13 residues. DNA of the CDR3: TGTGCCAGCAGACGACTAGCAGGCAATGAGCAGTTCTTC. This encodes CASRRLAGNEQFF.

The chain uses TRBV27 and TRBJ1-6; 9 positions match TRBD1. CDR1 and CDR2 from the germline V gene are MNHEY and SMNVEV (reference sequence). This CDR3 comprises 17 residues. J gave up 3 bases and V 3 bases, and 6 bases lay outside the gene matches. DNA for the CDR3: TGTGCCAGCAGTTTCCGGACAGGGGCCAACTATAATTCACCCCTCCACTTT. Amino acids: CASSFRTGANYNSPLHF.

V and J are TRBV4-1 and TRBJ2-3; D might be TRBD2 (7 bases). The CDR3 covers 16 residues. Trimming stripped 4 bases from V and 2 bases from J, with 16 bases between. Germline V lookup: CDR1 MGHRA, CDR2 YSYEKL. CDR3 amino acids: CASSPTRGGATDTQYF. In DNA form, the CDR3 reads TGCGCCAGCAGCCCAACAAGAGGGGGGGCCACAGATACGCAGTATTTT.

The chain uses TRBV24-1 and TRBJ1-5; TRBD1 matches 9 bases. V lost 4 bases and J lost 5; bases outside the gene matches: 8. Germline V gives CDR1 KGHDR, CDR2 SFDVKD. The CDR3 totals 16 residues. The CDR3 DNA is TGTGCCACCAGTGACCGGGGGGACAGGGACTATCAGCCCCAGCATTTT. It yields the protein CATSDRGDRDYQPQHF.

The gene calls are TRBV5-5 and TRBJ2-7, with D maybe TRBD1 (5 bases). The CDR3 is 14 amino acids. V lost 0 bases, J lost 2 bases, and 9 bases lay in between. CDR1 and CDR2 from the germline V gene are SGHKS and YYEKEE (reference sequence). CDR3 sequence (DNA): TGTGCCAGCAGCTTGGCGGACATAGCCTACGAGCAGTACTTC. This translates into CASSLADIAYEQYF.

The chain is built from TRBV2 and TRBJ2-7; 8 bases are a match to TRBD1. V lost 4 bases and J lost 1; bases outside the gene matches: 9. Germline V CDR1 and CDR2: SNHLY, FYNNEI. The CDR3 sequence is 16 residues long. CDR3 sequence reads: CASSAHTGTGSYEQYF. The CDR3 DNA reads as TGTGCCAGCAGTGCCCATACCGGGACAGGTTCCTACGAGCAGTACTTC.

CDR3 amino acids: CASSLGPDREFYGYTF. Written as DNA, the CDR3 is TGCGCCAGCAGCTTGGGTCCGGACAGGGAGTTCTATGGCTACACCTTC. J is TRBJ1-2 and V is TRBV5-1; 8 bases agree with TRBD1. This CDR3 spans 16 amino acids. Germline V CDR1 and CDR2: SGHRS, YFSETQ. V dropped 0 bases and J dropped 4; count of bases not matched to a gene: 8. Looking up the rest from reference TRBV5-1 and TRBJ1-2 gives the full variable domain: KAGVTQTPRYLIKTRGQQVTLSCSPISGHRSVSWYQQTPGQGLQFLFEYFSETQRNKGNFPGRFSGRQFSNSRSEMNVSTLELGDSALYLCASSLGPDREFYGYTFGSGTRLTVV.

This clone occurred a few times. The chain carries TRBV19 and TRBJ2-6, with D possibly TRBD2 on 5 matching bases. Trimming cost V 11 bases and J 0 bases, with 11 bases left between them. This CDR3 contains 14 residues. Germline V gene lookup returns CDR1 LNHDA and CDR2 SQIVND (reference sequence). This CDR3 reads CAARRDSGANVLTF. The CDR3, as DNA: TGTGCCGCCCGACGGGACTCTGGGGCCAACGTCCTGACTTTC. The complete variable domain, with remaining parts taken from reference TRBV19 and TRBJ2-6, reads DGGITQSPKYLFRKEGQNVTLSCEQNLNHDAMYWYRQDPGQGLRLIYYSQIVNDFQKGDIAEGYSVSREKKESFPLTVTSAQKNPTAFYLCAARRDSGANVLTFGAGSRLTVL.

V and J are TRBV14 and TRBJ2-7; D is unclear. The CDR3 is 13 residues long. Per germline, CDR1 SGHDN and CDR2 FVKESK. The germline V and J ends were trimmed by 0 bases and 7 bases, with 10 bases remaining between them. This CDR3 reads CASSQDLVLEQYF. The CDR3 region has the DNA TGTGCCAGCAGCCAAGATTTGGTACTAGAGCAGTACTTC.

In its sample, this clone was seen once. The V gene is TRBV5-1, the J gene TRBJ2-2; a possible D gene is TRBD2 (5 bases). The germline gives CDR1 SGHRS, CDR2 YFSETQ. The CDR3 sequence is 16 residues long. V was clipped by 0 bases and J by 0 bases, with 9 bases between them. The CDR3 DNA is TGCGCCAGCAGCTTGGCCTGGAGGACGAACACCGGGGAGCTGTTTTTT. This translates into CASSLAWRTNTGELFF.